This T cell receptor (beta chain) came from a study of cytotoxic CD8 clonotypes in ibrutinib-treated CLL. As for the study in general: 24 partial and 2 complete responses; at median 68 months, about 14 remitted, some 12 progressed. The authors obtained response samples at a median of about 13 months of treatment, range 6 to 36. Productive templates per sample averaged 255,043; productive rearrangements, 80,000 to 95,000.

The V end lost 3 bases, the J end lost 4 bases, and 13 bases lay between the germline ends. The CDR3 totals 15 residues. From germline, CDR1 is KGHSH and CDR2 LQKENI. The repertoire was sequenced with immunoSEQ multiplex PCR; TCRdb's copy has only in-frame clones and lacks some. The profile covers under 200,000 clones, with 81% appearing a single time and approximately 2% taken by the ten largest. Sequences were derived from PBMCs, sampled after 12 months of ibrutinib treatment. This rearrangement joins TRBV18 to TRBJ1-3; tentatively, D is TRBD1 (6 bases). The TCR was taken from a human donor with chronic lymphocytic leukemia. The CDR3 sequence is CASSPQGTRGNTIYF. In nucleotides, the CDR3 is TGTGCCAGCTCACCCCAAGGGACACGGGGAAACACCATATATTTT.